This entry features one T cell receptor beta chain sequence. These data belong to a study of PD-1 blockade in classical Hodgkin lymphoma. The CDR3 length is 16 residues. In germline, CDR1 is MNHEY, CDR2 SMNVEV (reference sequence). The V gene end was trimmed by 7 bases and the J gene end by 3 bases; junction bases not matched to a gene: 9. Generated by immunoSEQ multiplex PCR, the TCRdb table keeps only in-frame clones and is missing some. The repertoire includes some 28,000 clones, approximately 91% of them detected once, and 3.5% to 4% sits in the top ten. The time point denotes: newly diagnosed, previously untreated cHL patient sample.

Input material: peripheral blood mononuclear cells (PBMCs). This clonotype was obtained from a human donor with classical Hodgkin lymphoma. The chain recombines TRBV27 with TRBJ2-1; 10 nucleotides line up with TRBD2. This CDR3 reads CASTPRASGSYNEQFF. The CDR3 nucleotides read TGTGCCAGCACCCCAAGGGCTAGCGGGAGCTACAATGAGCAGTTCTTC.